Included here is one T cell receptor (beta chain) sequence, with context. The V gene lost 6 bases and the J gene lost 3 bases, with 14 bases spanning the gap. From germline, CDR1 is DFQATT and CDR2 SNEGSKA (reference sequence). This CDR3 has 13 amino acids. Full-length variable regions came from constant-region reverse primers plus semi-nested Nested Universal Primer A PCR. TCRdb re-called the 5' RACE reads through MiXCR, storing one row per CDR3 protein. This table has about 23,000 distinct CDR3 sequences, 30% appearing once. V is TRBV20-1 and J is TRBJ1-1, with a possible D match to TRBD1 (6 bases). The specimen was tumor-infiltrating naive CD4+ T cells sorted from the breast tumor. The subset denotes: naive CD4+ T cells, CD4+CD45RA+CD25-. The TCR was taken from a female donor with breast cancer. CDR3 sequence: CSAKPTGYTEAFF. In nucleotides, the CDR3 is TGCAGTGCCAAGCCTACAGGGTACACTGAAGCTTTCTTT.